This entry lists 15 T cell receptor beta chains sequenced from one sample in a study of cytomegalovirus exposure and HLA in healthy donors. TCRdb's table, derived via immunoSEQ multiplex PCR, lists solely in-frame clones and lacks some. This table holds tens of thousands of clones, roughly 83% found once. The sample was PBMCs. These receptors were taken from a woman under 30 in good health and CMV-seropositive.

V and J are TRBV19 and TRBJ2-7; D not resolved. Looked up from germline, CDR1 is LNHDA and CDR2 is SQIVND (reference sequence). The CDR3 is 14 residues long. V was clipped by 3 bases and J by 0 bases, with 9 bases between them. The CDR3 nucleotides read TGTGCCAGTAGTATTACCCGCGGCTCCTACGAGCAGTACTTC. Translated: CASSITRGSYEQYF. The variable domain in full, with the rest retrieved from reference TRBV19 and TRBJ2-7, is DGGITQSPKYLFRKEGQNVTLSCEQNLNHDAMYWYRQDPGQGLRLIYYSQIVNDFQKGDIAEGYSVSREKKESFPLTVTSAQKNPTAFYLCASSITRGSYEQYFGPGTRLTVT.

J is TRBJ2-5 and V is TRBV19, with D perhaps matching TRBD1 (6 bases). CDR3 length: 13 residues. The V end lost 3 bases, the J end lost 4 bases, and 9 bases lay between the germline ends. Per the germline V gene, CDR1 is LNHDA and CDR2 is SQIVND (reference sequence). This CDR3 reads CASSIPTGETQYF. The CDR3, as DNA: TGTGCCAGTAGTATCCCGACAGGAGAGACCCAGTACTTC. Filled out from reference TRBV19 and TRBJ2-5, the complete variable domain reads DGGITQSPKYLFRKEGQNVTLSCEQNLNHDAMYWYRQDPGQGLRLIYYSQIVNDFQKGDIAEGYSVSREKKESFPLTVTSAQKNPTAFYLCASSIPTGETQYFGPGTRLLVL.

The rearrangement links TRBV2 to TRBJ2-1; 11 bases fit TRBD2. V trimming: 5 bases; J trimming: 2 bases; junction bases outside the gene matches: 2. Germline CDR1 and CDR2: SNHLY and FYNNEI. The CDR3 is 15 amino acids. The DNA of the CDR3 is TGTGCCAGCAGTCTAGCGGGGGGACCCTACAATGAGCAGTTCTTC. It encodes CASSLAGGPYNEQFF.

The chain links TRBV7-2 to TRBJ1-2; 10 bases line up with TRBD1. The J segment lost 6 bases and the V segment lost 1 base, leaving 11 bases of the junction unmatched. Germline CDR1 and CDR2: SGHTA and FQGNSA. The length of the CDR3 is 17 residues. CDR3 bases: TGTGCCAGCAGCTTAGTAGCCGTTGACAGGGGGCTTAATGGCTACACCTTC. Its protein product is CASSLVAVDRGLNGYTF.

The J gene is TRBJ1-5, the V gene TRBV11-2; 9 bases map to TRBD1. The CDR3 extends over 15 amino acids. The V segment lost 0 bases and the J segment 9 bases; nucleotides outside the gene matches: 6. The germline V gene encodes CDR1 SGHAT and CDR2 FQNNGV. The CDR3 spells CASSLDLDRGSPQHF. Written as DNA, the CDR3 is TGTGCCAGCAGCTTAGATCTCGACAGGGGGTCGCCCCAGCATTTT.

Here the CDR3 reads CASSDDRGSNIQYF. DNA of the CDR3: TGTGCCAGCAGTGACGACAGGGGGAGTAACATTCAGTACTTC. The genes are TRBV6-5 and TRBJ2-4; 9 bases map to TRBD1. V lost 5 bases and J lost 7; bases outside the gene matches: 6. This CDR3 contains 14 residues. Germline CDR1 and CDR2: MNHEY and SVGAGI.

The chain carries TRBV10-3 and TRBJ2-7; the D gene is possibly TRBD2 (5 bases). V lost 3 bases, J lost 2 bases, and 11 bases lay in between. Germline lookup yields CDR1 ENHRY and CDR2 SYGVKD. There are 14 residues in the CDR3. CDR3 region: CAISDRGKPYEQYF. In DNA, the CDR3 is TGTGCCATCAGTGATCGGGGAAAGCCCTACGAGCAGTACTTC.

Written as DNA, the CDR3 is TGTGCCAGCAGCGCAGAGGGTAGCGGGGGCCCCTACGAGCAGTACTTC. The encoded protein is CASSAEGSGGPYEQYF. This chain links TRBV4-2 with TRBJ2-7; 9 bases are a match to TRBD2. V gave up 5 bases and J gave up 2 bases; unmatched junction bases: 10. Germline V lookup: CDR1 LGHNA, CDR2 YNFKEQ. This CDR3 has 16 amino acids.

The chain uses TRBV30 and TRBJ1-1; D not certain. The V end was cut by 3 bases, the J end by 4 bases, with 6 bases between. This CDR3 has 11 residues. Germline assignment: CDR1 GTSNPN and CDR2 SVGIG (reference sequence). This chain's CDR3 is CAWSRGTEAFF. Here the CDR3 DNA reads TGTGCCTGGAGCCGGGGCACTGAAGCTTTCTTT.

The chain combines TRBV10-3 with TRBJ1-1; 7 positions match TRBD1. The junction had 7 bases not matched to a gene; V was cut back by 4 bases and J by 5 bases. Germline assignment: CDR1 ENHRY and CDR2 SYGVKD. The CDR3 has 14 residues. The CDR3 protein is CAISAGQAETEAFF. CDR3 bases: TGTGCCATCAGTGCAGGACAGGCGGAGACTGAAGCTTTCTTT.

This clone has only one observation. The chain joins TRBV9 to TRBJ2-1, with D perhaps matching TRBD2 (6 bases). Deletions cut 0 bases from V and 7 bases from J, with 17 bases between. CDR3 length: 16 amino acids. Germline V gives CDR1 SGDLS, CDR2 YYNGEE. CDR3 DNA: TGTGCCAGCAGCGTAGCCCCTAGCGACGATGGAAATGAGCAGTTCTTC. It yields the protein CASSVAPSDDGNEQFF. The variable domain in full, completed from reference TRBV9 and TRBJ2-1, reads DSGVTQTPKHLITATGQRVTLRCSPRSGDLSVYWYQQSLDQGLQFLIQYYNGEERAKGNILERFSAQQFPDLHSELNLSSLELGDSALYFCASSVAPSDDGNEQFFGPGTRLTVL.

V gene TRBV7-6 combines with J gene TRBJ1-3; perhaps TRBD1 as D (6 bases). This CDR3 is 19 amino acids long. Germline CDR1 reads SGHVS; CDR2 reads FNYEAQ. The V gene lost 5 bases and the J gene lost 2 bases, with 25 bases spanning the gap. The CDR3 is CASSPRTVLALSPGNTIYF. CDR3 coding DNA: TGTGCCAGCAGCCCACGGACAGTGTTAGCGTTATCCCCTGGAAACACCATATATTTT.

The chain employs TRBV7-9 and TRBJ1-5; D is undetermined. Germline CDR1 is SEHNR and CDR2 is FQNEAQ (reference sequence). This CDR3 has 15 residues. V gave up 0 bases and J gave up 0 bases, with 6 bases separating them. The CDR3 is CASSLASHSNQPQHF. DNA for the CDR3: TGTGCCAGCAGCTTAGCCAGTCATAGCAATCAGCCCCAGCATTTT.

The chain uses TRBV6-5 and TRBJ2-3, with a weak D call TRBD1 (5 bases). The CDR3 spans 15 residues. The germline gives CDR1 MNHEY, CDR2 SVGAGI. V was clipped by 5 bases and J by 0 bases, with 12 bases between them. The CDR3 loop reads CASSRQGRSTDTQYF. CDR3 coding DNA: TGTGCCAGCAGTCGTCAGGGCAGGAGCACAGATACGCAGTATTTT.

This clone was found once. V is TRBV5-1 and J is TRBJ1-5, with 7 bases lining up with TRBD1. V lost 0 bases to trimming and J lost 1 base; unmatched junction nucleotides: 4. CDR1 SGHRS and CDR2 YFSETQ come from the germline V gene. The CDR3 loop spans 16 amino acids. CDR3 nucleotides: TGCGCCAGCAGCTTGGCCGGGACAGAAAGCAATCAGCCCCAGCATTTT. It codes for CASSLAGTESNQPQHF.